The sequence of this TCR beta chain was determined in a study of blood T cell repertoires in COVID-19. Background on the study: Both acute and convalescent COVID-19 samples were obtained from the United States, Italy and Spain. PBMCs, B-cell-depleted T cells, or T cells were the source of the cDNA or gDNA that made up the material.

As processed by the authors: Estimation of nucleated cell counts relied on the amplification of reference gene primers. This table comes from immunoSEQ multiplex PCR, and its TCRdb copy is limited to in-frame clones, with some not included. V and J calls and clone size come straight from that table; D and trimming were deduced from the DNA. The repertoire holds about 190,000 clones, with approximately 87% as singletons. The germline V and J ends were trimmed by 1 base and 1 base, with 7 bases remaining between them. This CDR3 has 15 residues. Germline values: CDR1 LGHDT, CDR2 YNNKEL (reference sequence).

This TCR was sampled from a woman under 30 who had recovered from COVID-19. The chain has TRBV3-1 (or the pseudogene TRBV3-2) and TRBJ2-2; maybe TRBD1 (5 bases). The sequencing input was peripheral blood. CDR3 in amino acids: CASSQGGRNTGELFF. In nucleotides, the CDR3 is TGTGCCAGCAGCCAAGGGGGCCGGAACACCGGGGAGCTGTTTTTT.